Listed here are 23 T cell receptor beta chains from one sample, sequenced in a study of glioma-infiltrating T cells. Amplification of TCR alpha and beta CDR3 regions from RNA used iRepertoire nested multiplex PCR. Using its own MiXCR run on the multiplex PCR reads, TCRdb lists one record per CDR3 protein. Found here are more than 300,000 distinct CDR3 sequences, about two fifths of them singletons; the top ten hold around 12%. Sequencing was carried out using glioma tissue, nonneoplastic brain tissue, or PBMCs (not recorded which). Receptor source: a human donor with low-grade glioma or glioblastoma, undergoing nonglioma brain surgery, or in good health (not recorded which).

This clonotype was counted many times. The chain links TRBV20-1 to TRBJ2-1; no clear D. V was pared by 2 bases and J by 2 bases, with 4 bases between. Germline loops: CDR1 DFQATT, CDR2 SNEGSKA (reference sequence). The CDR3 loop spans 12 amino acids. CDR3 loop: CSARLAYNEQFF. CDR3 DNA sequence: TGCAGTGCTAGACTTGCCTACAATGAGCAGTTCTTC.

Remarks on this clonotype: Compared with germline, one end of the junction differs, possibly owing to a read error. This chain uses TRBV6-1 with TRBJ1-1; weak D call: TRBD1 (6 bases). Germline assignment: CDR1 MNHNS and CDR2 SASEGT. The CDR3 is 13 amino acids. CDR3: CGSSLQGNTEAFF. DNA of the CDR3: TGTGGCAGCAGCCTACAGGGGAACACTGAAGCTTTCTTT.

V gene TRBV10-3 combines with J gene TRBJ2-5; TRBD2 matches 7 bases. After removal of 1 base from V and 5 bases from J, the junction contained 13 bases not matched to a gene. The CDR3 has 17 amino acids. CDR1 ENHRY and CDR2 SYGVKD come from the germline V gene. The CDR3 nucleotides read TGTGCCATCAGTGAGTTCCCTAGCGGAGGCTCCGGGGAGACCCAGTACTTC. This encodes CAISEFPSGGSGETQYF.

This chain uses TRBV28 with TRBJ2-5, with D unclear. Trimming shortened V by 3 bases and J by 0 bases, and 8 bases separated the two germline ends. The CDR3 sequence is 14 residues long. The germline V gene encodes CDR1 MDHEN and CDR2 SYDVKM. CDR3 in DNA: TGTGCCAGCAGTTTTGGTCGGTACCAAGAGACCCAGTACTTC. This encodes CASSFGRYQETQYF.

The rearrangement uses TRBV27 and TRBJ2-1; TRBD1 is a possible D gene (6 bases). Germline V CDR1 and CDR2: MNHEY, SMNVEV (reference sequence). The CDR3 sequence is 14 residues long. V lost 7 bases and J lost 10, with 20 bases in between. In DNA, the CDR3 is TGTGCCAGCATTCGACGGGACATCTCCTACGAGCAGTTCTTC. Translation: CASIRRDISYEQFF.

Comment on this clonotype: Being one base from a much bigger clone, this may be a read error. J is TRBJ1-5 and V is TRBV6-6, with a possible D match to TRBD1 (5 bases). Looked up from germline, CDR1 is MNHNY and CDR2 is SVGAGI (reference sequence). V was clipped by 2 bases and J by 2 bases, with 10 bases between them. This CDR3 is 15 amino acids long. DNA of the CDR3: TGTGCCAGCAGTTACAAAGGGGAGGGCAATCAGCCCCAGCATTTT. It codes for CASSYKGEGNQPQHF.

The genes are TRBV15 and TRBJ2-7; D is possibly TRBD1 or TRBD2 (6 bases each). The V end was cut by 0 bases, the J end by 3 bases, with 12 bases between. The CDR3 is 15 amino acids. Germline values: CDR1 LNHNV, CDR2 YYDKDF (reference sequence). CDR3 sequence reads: CATSRDWGAGYEQYF. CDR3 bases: TGTGCCACCAGCAGAGATTGGGGGGCCGGCTACGAGCAGTACTTC. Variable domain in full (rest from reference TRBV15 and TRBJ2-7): DAMVIQNPRYQVTQFGKPVTLSCSQTLNHNVMYWYQQKSSQAPKLLFHYYDKDFNNEADTPDNFQSRRPNTSFCFLDIRSPGLGDTAMYLCATSRDWGAGYEQYFGPGTRLTVT.

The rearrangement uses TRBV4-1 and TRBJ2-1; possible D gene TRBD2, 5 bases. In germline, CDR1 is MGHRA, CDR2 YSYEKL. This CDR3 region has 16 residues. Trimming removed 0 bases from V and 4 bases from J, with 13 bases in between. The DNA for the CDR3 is TGCGCCAGCAGCCAAGATTCGGGGAAGGGTTACAATGAGCAGTTCTTC. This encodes CASSQDSGKGYNEQFF.

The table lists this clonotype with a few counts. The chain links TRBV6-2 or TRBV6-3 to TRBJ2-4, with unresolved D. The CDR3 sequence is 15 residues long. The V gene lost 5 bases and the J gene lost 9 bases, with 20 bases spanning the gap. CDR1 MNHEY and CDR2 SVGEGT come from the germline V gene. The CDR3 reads CASSAYLTALSIQYF. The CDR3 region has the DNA TGTGCCAGCAGTGCCTACCTGACGGCATTAAGCATTCAGTACTTC.

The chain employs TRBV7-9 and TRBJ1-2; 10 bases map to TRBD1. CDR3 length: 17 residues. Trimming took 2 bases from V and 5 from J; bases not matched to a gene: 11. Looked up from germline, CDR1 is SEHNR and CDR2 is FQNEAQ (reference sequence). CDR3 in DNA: TGTGCCAGCAGCTTACCGGCCTCGACAGGGGGCTGTTATGGCTACACCTTC. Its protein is CASSLPASTGGCYGYTF.

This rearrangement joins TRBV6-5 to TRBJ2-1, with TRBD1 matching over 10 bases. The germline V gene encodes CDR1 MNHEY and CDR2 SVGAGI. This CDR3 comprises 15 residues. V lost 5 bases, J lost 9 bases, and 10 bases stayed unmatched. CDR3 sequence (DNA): TGTGCCAGCAGTACAACCGGGACAGGGGCGGCTGAGCAGTTCTTC. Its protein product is CASSTTGTGAAEQFF.

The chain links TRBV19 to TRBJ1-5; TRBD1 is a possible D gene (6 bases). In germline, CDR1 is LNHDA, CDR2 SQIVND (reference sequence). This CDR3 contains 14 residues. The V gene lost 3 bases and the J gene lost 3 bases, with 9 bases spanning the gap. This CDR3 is CASSIWDNNQPQHF. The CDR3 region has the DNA TGTGCCAGTAGTATTTGGGACAACAATCAGCCCCAGCATTTT. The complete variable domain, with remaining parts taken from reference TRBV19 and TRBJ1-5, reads DGGITQSPKYLFRKEGQNVTLSCEQNLNHDAMYWYRQDPGQGLRLIYYSQIVNDFQKGDIAEGYSVSREKKESFPLTVTSAQKNPTAFYLCASSIWDNNQPQHFGDGTRLSIL.

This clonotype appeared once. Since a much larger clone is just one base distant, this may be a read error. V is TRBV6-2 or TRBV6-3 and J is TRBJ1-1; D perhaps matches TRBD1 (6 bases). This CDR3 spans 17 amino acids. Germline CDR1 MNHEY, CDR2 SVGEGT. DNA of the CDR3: TGTGCCAGCAGTTCCCGGTGGGACAATTTAATGAACACTAAAGCTTTCTTT. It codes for CASSSRWDNLMNTKAFF.

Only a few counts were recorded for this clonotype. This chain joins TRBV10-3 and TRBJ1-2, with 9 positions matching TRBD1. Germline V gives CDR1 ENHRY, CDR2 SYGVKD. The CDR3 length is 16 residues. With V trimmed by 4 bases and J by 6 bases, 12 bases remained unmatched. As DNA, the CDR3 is TGTGCCATCAGTGTACTAAACAGGGGGCGCTGGGATGGCTACACCTTC. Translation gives CAISVLNRGRWDGYTF.

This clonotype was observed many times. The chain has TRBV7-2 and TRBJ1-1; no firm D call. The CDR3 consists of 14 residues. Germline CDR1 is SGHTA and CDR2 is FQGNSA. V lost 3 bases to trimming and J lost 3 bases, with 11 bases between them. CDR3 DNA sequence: TGTGCCAGCAGCTTTCTAGTGGGTTACACTGAAGCTTTCTTT. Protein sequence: CASSFLVGYTEAFF.

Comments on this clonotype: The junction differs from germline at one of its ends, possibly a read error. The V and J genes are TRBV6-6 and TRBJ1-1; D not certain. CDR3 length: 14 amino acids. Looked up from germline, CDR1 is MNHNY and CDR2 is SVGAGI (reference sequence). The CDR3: CASIYNIMNTEAFF. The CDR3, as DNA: TGTGCCAGCATTTACAACATTATGAACACTGAAGCTTTCTTT.

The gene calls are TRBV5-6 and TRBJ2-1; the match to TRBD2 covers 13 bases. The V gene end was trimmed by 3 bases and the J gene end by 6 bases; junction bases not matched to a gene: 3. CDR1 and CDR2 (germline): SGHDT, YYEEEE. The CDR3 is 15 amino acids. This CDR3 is CASSWTSGSSNEQFF. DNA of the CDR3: TGTGCCAGCAGCTGGACTAGCGGGAGTTCCAATGAGCAGTTCTTC. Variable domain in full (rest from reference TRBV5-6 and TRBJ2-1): DAGVTQSPTHLIKTRGQQVTLRCSPKSGHDTVSWYQQALGQGPQFIFQYYEEEERQRGNFPDRFSGHQFPNYSSELNVNALLLGDSALYLCASSWTSGSSNEQFFGPGTRLTVL.

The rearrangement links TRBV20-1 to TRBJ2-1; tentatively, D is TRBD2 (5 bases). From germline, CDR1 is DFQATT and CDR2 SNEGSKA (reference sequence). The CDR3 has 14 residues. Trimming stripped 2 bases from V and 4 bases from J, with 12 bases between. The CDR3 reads CSARPSSTYNEQFF. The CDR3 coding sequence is TGCAGTGCTAGACCTAGCAGCACGTACAATGAGCAGTTCTTC.

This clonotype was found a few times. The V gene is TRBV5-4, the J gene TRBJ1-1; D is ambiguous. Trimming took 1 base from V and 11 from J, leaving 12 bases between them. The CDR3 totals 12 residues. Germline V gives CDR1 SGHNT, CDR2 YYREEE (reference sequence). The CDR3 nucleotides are TGTGCCAGCAGCTTGCCCGGGGATAGGGCTTTCTTT. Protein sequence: CASSLPGDRAFF.

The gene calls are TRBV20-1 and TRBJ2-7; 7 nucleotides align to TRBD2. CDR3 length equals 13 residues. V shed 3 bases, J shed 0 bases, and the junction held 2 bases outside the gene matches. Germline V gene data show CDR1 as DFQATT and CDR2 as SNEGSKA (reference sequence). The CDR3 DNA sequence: TGCAGTGCTAGCGGGAGGAGCTCCTACGAGCAGTACTTC. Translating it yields CSASGRSSYEQYF.

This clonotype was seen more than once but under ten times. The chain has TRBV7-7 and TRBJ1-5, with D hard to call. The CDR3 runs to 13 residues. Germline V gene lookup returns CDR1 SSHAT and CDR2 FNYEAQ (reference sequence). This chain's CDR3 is CASGLDSNQPQHF. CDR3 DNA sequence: TGTGCTAGCGGCTTAGACAGCAATCAGCCCCAGCATTTT.

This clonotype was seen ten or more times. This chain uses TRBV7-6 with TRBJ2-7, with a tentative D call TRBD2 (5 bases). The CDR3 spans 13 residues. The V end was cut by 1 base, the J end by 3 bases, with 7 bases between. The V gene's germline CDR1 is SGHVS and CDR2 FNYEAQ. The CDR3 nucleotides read TGTGCCAGCAGCTTAGGCGCGGGCTACGAGCAGTACTTC. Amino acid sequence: CASSLGAGYEQYF. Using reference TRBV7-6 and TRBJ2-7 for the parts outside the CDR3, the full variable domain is GAGVSQSPRYKVTKRGQDVALRCDPISGHVSLYWYRQALGQGPEFLTYFNYEAQQDKSGLPNDRFSAERPEGSISTLTIQRTEQRDSAMYRCASSLGAGYEQYFGPGTRLTVT.

The CDR3 region has the DNA TGCAGTGCTAGAGTGGGGCCCTTTGATGAAAAACTGTTTTTT. Protein: CSARVGPFDEKLFF. The chain carries TRBV20-1 and TRBJ1-4; tentatively, D is TRBD1 (5 bases). Trimming cost V 1 base and J 6 bases, with 12 bases left between them. The CDR3 sequence is 14 residues long. Germline CDR1 is DFQATT and CDR2 is SNEGSKA (reference sequence).